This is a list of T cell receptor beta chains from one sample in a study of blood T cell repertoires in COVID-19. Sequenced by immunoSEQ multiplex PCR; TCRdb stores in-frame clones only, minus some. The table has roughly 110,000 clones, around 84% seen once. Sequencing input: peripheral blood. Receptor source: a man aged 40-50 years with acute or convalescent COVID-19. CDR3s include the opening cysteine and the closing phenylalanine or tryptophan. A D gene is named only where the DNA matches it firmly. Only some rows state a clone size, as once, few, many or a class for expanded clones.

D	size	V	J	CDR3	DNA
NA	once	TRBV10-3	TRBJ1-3	CAIKRGNSGNTIYF	TGTGCCATCAAACGGGGAAACTCTGGAAACACCATATATTTT
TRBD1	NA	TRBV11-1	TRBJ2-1	CASSTRTGVEQFF	TGTGCCAGCAGCACCCGGACAGGGGTAGAGCAGTTCTTC
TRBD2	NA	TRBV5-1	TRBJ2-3	CASTLAGGTDTQYF	TGCGCCAGCACTCTAGCGGGGGGGACAGATACGCAGTATTTT
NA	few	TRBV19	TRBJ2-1	CASSIDFASYNEQFF	TGTGCCAGTAGTATAGATTTTGCGAGTTACAATGAGCAGTTCTTC
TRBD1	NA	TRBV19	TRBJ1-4	CASSDSGQTEKLFF	TGTGCCAGTAGTGATTCGGGACAGACGGAAAAACTGTTTTTT
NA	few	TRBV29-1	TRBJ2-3	CSVTQGTDTQYF	TGCAGCGTTACACAGGGCACAGATACGCAGTATTTT
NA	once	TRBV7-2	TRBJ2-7	CASSLTRIYEQYF	TGTGCCAGCAGCTTAACGCGGATCTACGAGCAGTACTTC
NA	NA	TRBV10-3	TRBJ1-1	CAIRSGRGNTEAFF	TGTGCCATCAGATCAGGGAGGGGAAACACTGAAGCTTTCTTT
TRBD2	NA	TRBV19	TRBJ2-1	CASSTLIAGVTNEQFF	TGTGCCAGTAGTACCCTCATAGCGGGAGTAACCAATGAGCAGTTCTTC
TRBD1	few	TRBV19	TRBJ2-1	CASSPQGAEQFF	TGTGCCAGTAGTCCCCAGGGGGCCGAGCAGTTCTTC
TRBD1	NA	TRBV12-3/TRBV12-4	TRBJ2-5	CASSLDRGETQYF	TGTGCCAGCAGTTTAGACAGGGGAGAGACCCAGTACTTC
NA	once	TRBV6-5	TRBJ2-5	CASSRQGGWETQYF	TGTGCCAGCAGTAGGCAGGGGGGTTGGGAGACCCAGTACTTC
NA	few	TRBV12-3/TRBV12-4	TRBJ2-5	CASSFSSGTQYF	TGTGCCAGCAGCTTCTCCTCGGGGACCCAGTACTTC
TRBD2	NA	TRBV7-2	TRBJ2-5	CASSLGTSRRETQYF	TGTGCCAGCAGCCTCGGGACTAGCAGGCGGGAGACCCAGTACTTC
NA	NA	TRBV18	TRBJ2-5	CASSSRRETQYF	TGTGCCAGCTCATCGCGCCGAGAGACCCAGTACTTC
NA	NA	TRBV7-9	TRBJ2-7	CASSLAGTPSYEQYF	TGTGCCAGCAGCTTAGCAGGGACACCCTCCTACGAGCAGTACTTC
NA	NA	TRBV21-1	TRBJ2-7	CATFKELTYEQYF	TGTGCCACCTTTAAAGAGTTAACCTACGAGCAGTACTTC
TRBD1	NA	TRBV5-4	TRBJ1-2	CASSPGTGGYYGYTF	TGTGCCAGCAGTCCCGGGACAGGGGGCTACTATGGCTACACCTTC
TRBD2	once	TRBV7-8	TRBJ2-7	CASSPKRREETYEQYF	TGTGCCAGCAGCCCTAAGAGGCGGGAGGAGACCTACGAGCAGTACTTC
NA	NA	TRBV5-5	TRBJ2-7	CASSFSGFEQYF	TGTGCCAGCAGCTTCTCAGGGTTCGAGCAGTACTTC
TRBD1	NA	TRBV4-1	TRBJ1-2	CASSQTGTGLGYTF	TGCGCCAGCAGCCAAACCGGGACAGGGCTAGGCTACACCTTC
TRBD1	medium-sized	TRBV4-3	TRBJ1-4	CASSPGVDRGGEKLFF	TGCGCCAGCAGCCCGGGAGTGGACAGGGGAGGCGAAAAACTGTTTTTT
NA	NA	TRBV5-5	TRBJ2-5	CASSFALGRLQETQYF	TGTGCCAGCAGCTTCGCCCTGGGGAGACTACAAGAGACCCAGTACTTC
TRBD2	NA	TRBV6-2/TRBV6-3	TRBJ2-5	CASSYWLAGGEETQYF	TGTGCCAGCAGTTACTGGCTAGCGGGAGGGGAGGAGACCCAGTACTTC
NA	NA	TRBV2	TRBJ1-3	CASSEPRGSSGNTIYF	TGTGCCAGCAGTGAACCCCGAGGTAGCTCTGGAAACACCATATATTTT
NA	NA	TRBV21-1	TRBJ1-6	CASRSGQGAFDNSPLHF	TGTGCCAGCAGATCGGGACAGGGGGCTTTTGATAATTCACCCCTCCACTTT
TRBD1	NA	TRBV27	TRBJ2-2	CASSSLIGTATGELFF	TGTGCCAGCAGTTCCCTGATCGGGACAGCCACCGGGGAGCTGTTTTTT
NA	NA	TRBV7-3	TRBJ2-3	CASSQKVGGGTDTQYF	TGTGCCAGCAGCCAAAAGGTTGGGGGCGGCACAGATACGCAGTATTTT
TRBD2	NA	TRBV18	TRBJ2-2	CASSRREITGELFF	TGTGCCAGCTCACGGCGGGAGATCACCGGGGAGCTGTTTTTT
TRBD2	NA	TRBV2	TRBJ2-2	CASSDPSGVGGELFF	TGTGCCAGCAGTGACCCTAGCGGGGTGGGCGGGGAGCTGTTTTTT
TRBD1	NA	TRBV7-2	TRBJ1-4	CASSQGPGQLNEKLFF	TGTGCCAGCAGCCAAGGGCCGGGACAGCTGAATGAAAAACTGTTTTTT
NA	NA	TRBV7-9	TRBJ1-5	CASSFDRNQPQHF	TGTGCCAGCAGCTTTGATCGGAATCAGCCCCAGCATTTT
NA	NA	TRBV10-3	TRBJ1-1	CAISRREDTEAFF	TGTGCCATCAGCCGCAGGGAGGACACTGAAGCTTTCTTT
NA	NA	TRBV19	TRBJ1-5	CASSIFERGAPQHF	TGTGCCAGTAGTATATTTGAGCGAGGAGCGCCCCAGCATTTT